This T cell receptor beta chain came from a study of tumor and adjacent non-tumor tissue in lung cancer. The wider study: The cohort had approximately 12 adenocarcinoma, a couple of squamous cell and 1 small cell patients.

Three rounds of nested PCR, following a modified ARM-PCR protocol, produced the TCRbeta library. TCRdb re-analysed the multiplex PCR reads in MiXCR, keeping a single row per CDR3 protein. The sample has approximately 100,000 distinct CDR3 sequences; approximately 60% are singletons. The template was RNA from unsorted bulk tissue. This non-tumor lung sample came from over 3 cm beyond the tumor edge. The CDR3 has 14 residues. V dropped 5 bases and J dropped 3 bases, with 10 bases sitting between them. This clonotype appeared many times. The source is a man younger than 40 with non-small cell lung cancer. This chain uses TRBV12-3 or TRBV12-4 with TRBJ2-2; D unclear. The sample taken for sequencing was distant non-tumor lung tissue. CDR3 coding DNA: TGTGCCAGCAGTCTCATTCGGGACACCGGGGAGCTGTTTTTT. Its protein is CASSLIRDTGELFF.